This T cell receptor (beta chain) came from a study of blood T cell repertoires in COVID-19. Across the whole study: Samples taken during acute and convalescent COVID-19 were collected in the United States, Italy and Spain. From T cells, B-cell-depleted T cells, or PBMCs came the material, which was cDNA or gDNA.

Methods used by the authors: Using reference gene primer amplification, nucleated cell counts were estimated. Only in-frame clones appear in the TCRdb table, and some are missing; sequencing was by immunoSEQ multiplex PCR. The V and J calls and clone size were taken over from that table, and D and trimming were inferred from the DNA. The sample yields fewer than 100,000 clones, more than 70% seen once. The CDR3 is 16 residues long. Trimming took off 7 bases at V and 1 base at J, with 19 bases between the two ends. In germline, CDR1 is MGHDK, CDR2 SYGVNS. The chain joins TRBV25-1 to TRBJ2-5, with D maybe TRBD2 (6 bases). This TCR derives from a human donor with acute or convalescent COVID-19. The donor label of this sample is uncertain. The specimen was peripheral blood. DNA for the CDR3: TGTGCCAGCATCTCCCTTGGGGACTTCCTCCAAGAGACCCAGTACTTC. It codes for CASISLGDFLQETQYF.